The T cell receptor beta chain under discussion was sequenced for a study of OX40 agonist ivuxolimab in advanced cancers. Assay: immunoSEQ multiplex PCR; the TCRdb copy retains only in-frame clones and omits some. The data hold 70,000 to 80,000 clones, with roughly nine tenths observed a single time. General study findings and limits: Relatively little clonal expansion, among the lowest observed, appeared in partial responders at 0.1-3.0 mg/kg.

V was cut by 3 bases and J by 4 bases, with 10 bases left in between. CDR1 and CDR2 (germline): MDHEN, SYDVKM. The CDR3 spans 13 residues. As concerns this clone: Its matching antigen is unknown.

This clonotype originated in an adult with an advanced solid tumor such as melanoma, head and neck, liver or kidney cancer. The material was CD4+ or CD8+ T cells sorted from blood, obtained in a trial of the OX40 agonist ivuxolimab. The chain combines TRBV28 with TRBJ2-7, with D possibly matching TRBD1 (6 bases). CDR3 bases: TGTGCCAGCAGTTTGGACGGACAGTACGAGCAGTACTTC. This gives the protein CASSLDGQYEQYF.